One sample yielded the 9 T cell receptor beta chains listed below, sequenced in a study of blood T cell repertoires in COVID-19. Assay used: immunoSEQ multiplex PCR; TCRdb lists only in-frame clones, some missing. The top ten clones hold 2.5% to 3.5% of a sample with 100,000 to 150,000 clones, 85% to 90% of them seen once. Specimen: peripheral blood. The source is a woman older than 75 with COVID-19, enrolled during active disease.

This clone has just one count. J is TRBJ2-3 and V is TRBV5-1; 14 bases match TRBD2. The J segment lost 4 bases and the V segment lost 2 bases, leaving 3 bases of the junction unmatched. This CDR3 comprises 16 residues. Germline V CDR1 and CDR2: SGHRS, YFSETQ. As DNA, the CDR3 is TGCGCCAGCAGCTTCGGGACTAGCGGGAGTTCAGATACGCAGTATTTT. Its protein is CASSFGTSGSSDTQYF.

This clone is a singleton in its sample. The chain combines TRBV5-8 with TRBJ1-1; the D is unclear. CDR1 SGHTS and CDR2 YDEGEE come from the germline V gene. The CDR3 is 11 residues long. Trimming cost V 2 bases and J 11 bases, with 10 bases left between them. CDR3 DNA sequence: TGTGCCAGCAGCTTCAGGACGGGGGCTTTCTTT. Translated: CASSFRTGAFF.

The CDR3 coding sequence is TGTGCCATCAGTGAGTCGAGGGGACTCGCGACCAACACCGGGGAGCTGTTTTTT. Translated, it gives CAISESRGLATNTGELFF. The rearrangement links TRBV10-3 to TRBJ2-2; D possibly corresponds to TRBD2 (6 bases). Looked up from germline, CDR1 is ENHRY and CDR2 is SYGVKD. Between the trimmed V and J ends, which lost 0 bases and 2 bases, there was a span of 16 bases. The CDR3 covers 18 residues.

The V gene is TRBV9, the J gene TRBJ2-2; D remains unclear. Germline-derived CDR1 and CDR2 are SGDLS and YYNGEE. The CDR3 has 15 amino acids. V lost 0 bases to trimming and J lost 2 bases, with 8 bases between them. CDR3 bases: TGTGCCAGCAGCGTAGAGGCAGGAAACACCGGGGAGCTGTTTTTT. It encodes CASSVEAGNTGELFF.

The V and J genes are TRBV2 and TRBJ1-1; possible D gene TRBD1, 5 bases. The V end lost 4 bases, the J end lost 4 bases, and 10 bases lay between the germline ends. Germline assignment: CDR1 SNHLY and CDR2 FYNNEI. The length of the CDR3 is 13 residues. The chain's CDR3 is CASSVGQGTEAFF. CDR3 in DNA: TGTGCCAGCAGTGTGGGGCAGGGCACTGAAGCTTTCTTT.

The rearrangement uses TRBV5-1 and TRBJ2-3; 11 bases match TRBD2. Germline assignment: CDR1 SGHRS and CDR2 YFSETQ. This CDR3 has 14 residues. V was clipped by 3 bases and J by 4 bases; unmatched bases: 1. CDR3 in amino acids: CASSSGLAADTQYF. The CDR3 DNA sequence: TGCGCCAGCAGCTCGGGACTAGCGGCAGATACGCAGTATTTT.

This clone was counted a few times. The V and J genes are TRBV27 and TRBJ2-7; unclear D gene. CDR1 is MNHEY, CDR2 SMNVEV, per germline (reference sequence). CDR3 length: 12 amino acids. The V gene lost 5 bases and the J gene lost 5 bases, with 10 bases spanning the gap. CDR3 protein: CASSGQLDEQYF. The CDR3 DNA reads TGTGCCAGCAGTGGGCAGCTCGACGAGCAGTACTTC.

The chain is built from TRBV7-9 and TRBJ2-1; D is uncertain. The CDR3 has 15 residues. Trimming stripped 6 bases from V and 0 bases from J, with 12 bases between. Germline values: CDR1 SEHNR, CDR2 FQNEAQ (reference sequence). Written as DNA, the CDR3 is TGTGCCAGCAGGCTTACTGAGAGCTCCTACAATGAGCAGTTCTTC. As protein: CASRLTESSYNEQFF.

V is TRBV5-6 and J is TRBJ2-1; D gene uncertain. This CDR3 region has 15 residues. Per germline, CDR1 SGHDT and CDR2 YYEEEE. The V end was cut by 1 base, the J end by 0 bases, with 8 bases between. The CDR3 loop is CASSLMSSSYNEQFF. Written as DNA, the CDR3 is TGTGCCAGCAGCTTGATGAGTAGCTCCTACAATGAGCAGTTCTTC. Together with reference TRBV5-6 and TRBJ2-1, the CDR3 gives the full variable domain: DAGVTQSPTHLIKTRGQQVTLRCSPKSGHDTVSWYQQALGQGPQFIFQYYEEEERQRGNFPDRFSGHQFPNYSSELNVNALLLGDSALYLCASSLMSSSYNEQFFGPGTRLTVL.